Each of the 22 T cell receptor beta chains below was sequenced from the same sample in a study of long-term antiretroviral therapy in people with HIV. Running of the v3.0 immunoSEQ assay took place at survey level. Sequencing used immunoSEQ multiplex PCR; TCRdb keeps in-frame clones, though not all of them. The sample consists of some 25,000 clones, 88% of them appearing once. Source: unsorted PBMCs, taken less than 4.7 years after starting antiretroviral therapy. The receptors shown here come from a man aged 25-45 years with HIV.

The chain is built from TRBV19 and TRBJ2-4, with D perhaps TRBD2 (6 bases). Germline V gene lookup returns CDR1 LNHDA and CDR2 SQIVND (reference sequence). This CDR3 comprises 16 residues. The germline V and J ends were trimmed by 5 bases and 1 base, with 15 bases remaining between them. The CDR3 region has the DNA TGTGCCAGTAGTCCAGAGGTCGGGACTGCCAAAAACATTCAGTACTTC. This codes for CASSPEVGTAKNIQYF.

The rearrangement uses TRBV7-6 and TRBJ2-2; D gene unclear. Germline V lookup: CDR1 SGHVS, CDR2 FNYEAQ. The CDR3 spans 12 residues. V was trimmed by 1 base and J by 6 bases, leaving 3 bases between them. CDR3 loop: CASSLDSGELFF. The CDR3 DNA sequence: TGTGCCAGCAGCTTAGACTCCGGGGAGCTGTTTTTT.

The chain links TRBV11-2 to TRBJ2-3; D remains unclear. Trimming left V 1 base short and J 0 bases short, with 5 bases between. CDR1 is SGHAT, CDR2 FQNNGV, per germline. The CDR3 has 14 amino acids. CDR3 bases: TGTGCCAGCAGCTTAGGCCCCAGCACAGATACGCAGTATTTT. Its translation is CASSLGPSTDTQYF.

The CDR3, as DNA: TGTGCCAGCAGAAAACAGGGGGCGTTGGAGACCCAGTACTTC. Translated, it gives CASRKQGALETQYF. The chain links TRBV6-1 to TRBJ2-5, with 9 bases aligning to TRBD1. Germline CDR1 is MNHNS and CDR2 is SASEGT. The CDR3 length is 14 residues. Germline trimming cut 6 bases from V and 5 bases from J; bases unmatched to any gene: 7.

This chain joins TRBV19 and TRBJ2-1; no clear D. V was clipped by 5 bases and J by 9 bases, with 17 bases between them. The CDR3 spans 14 residues. The germline V gene has CDR1 LNHDA and CDR2 SQIVND (reference sequence). The CDR3 sequence is CASSSRRKGIEQFF. For the CDR3, the DNA is TGTGCCAGTAGTTCCCGAAGGAAGGGCATTGAGCAGTTCTTC. Together with reference TRBV19 and TRBJ2-1, the CDR3 gives the full variable domain: DGGITQSPKYLFRKEGQNVTLSCEQNLNHDAMYWYRQDPGQGLRLIYYSQIVNDFQKGDIAEGYSVSREKKESFPLTVTSAQKNPTAFYLCASSSRRKGIEQFFGPGTRLTVL.

V gene TRBV4-2 combines with J gene TRBJ2-1, with D perhaps assigned TRBD1 or TRBD2 (6 bases each). V dropped 0 bases and J dropped 10 bases, with 19 bases sitting between them. The germline CDR1 and CDR2 sequences are LGHNA and YNFKEQ. The CDR3 is 16 amino acids. The CDR3 region is CASSQDVRGRFWEQFF. CDR3 nucleotide sequence: TGTGCCAGCAGCCAAGATGTGAGGGGGAGGTTTTGGGAGCAGTTCTTC.

The chain links TRBV25-1 to TRBJ1-2, with D hard to call. The CDR3 extends over 17 amino acids. Between the trimmed V and J ends, which lost 0 bases and 4 bases, there was a span of 18 bases. CDR1 is MGHDK and CDR2 is SYGVNS in the germline V gene. This CDR3 is CASSEYGRHPGFYGYTF. CDR3 bases: TGTGCCAGCAGTGAATACGGCCGGCACCCGGGCTTCTATGGCTACACCTTC.

V usage is TRBV7-2 and J usage is TRBJ1-6, with no clear D. V was shortened by 1 base and J by 5 bases, with 6 bases between the two germline ends. The CDR3 extends over 14 amino acids. Germline CDR1 is SGHTA and CDR2 is FQGNSA. CDR3 nucleotide sequence: TGTGCCAGCAGCTTAGAAGTGAATAATTCACCCCTCCACTTT. It codes for CASSLEVNNSPLHF.

The chain links TRBV5-1 to TRBJ1-1, with no clear D. Germline V gene sequence: CDR1 SGHRS, CDR2 YFSETQ. This CDR3 comprises 16 residues. V shed 0 bases and J shed 0 bases, with 12 bases lying between them. CDR3 amino acids: CASSLEFLGLNTEAFF. CDR3 nucleotide sequence: TGCGCCAGCAGCTTGGAGTTCTTAGGATTGAACACTGAAGCTTTCTTT.

On this clone: One end of the junction varies from germline; a read error may be responsible. The chain is built from TRBV27 and TRBJ2-1; D perhaps matches TRBD2 (7 bases). CDR1 is MNHEY, CDR2 SMNVEV, per germline (reference sequence). This CDR3 is 14 amino acids long. CDR3 region: CASSSGLGGLSGIF. The CDR3 nucleotides read TGTGCCAGCAGTAGCGGACTAGGGGGGCTTTCGGGAATCTTC.

This clone was seen a single time. The rearrangement links TRBV5-6 to TRBJ1-1; D possibly corresponds to TRBD1 (5 bases). V gave up 2 bases and J gave up 6 bases, with 11 bases separating them. The CDR3 has 13 amino acids. The germline gives CDR1 SGHDT, CDR2 YYEEEE. Here the CDR3 reads CASSLTGEPEAFF. In DNA form, the CDR3 reads TGTGCCAGCAGCTTAACAGGCGAGCCTGAAGCTTTCTTT. Full variable domain (missing parts from reference TRBV5-6 and TRBJ1-1): DAGVTQSPTHLIKTRGQQVTLRCSPKSGHDTVSWYQQALGQGPQFIFQYYEEEERQRGNFPDRFSGHQFPNYSSELNVNALLLGDSALYLCASSLTGEPEAFFGQGTRLTVV.

The V and J genes are TRBV19 and TRBJ2-6; D is ambiguous. Germline V lookup: CDR1 LNHDA, CDR2 SQIVND (reference sequence). The CDR3 spans 15 residues. V lost 3 bases and J lost 3, with 9 bases in between. The CDR3, as DNA: TGTGCCAGTAGTATTACGCTCTTTGGGGCCAACGTCCTGACTTTC. Translation gives CASSITLFGANVLTF. Combining the CDR3 with reference TRBV19 and TRBJ2-6 gives the whole variable domain DGGITQSPKYLFRKEGQNVTLSCEQNLNHDAMYWYRQDPGQGLRLIYYSQIVNDFQKGDIAEGYSVSREKKESFPLTVTSAQKNPTAFYLCASSITLFGANVLTFGAGSRLTVL.

This chain connects TRBV6-6 to TRBJ1-2; D is possibly TRBD1 (5 bases). V gave up 5 bases and J gave up 8 bases, with 21 bases separating them. CDR3 length equals 15 residues. The germline gives CDR1 MNHNY, CDR2 SVGAGI (reference sequence). CDR3 region: CASSVSGTPNEGYTF. The CDR3 DNA follows: TGTGCCAGCAGTGTTAGTGGGACCCCAAATGAGGGCTACACCTTC.

The chain recombines TRBV2 with TRBJ1-2; a possible D gene is TRBD1 (6 bases). V lost 6 bases to trimming and J lost 8 bases, with 16 bases between them. Looked up from germline, CDR1 is SNHLY and CDR2 is FYNNEI. This CDR3 comprises 13 residues. The CDR3 bases are TGTGCCAGCAGGACTCTGGGGGGCGGGGGCTACACCTTC. It specifies CASRTLGGGGYTF.

The V and J genes are TRBV6-6 and TRBJ1-5; the D gene is possibly TRBD1 (5 bases). This CDR3 spans 14 amino acids. Germline values: CDR1 MNHNY, CDR2 SVGAGI (reference sequence). Trimming removed 6 bases at V and 3 bases at J, with 12 bases between. CDR3 loop: CASRQQATNQPQHF. The CDR3 coding sequence is TGTGCCAGCAGGCAACAGGCTACCAATCAGCCCCAGCATTTT.

The CDR3 spells CSVAGRVTYEQYF. CDR3 DNA sequence: TGCAGCGTTGCGGGCAGGGTCACCTACGAGCAGTACTTC. The genes are TRBV29-1 and TRBJ2-7; tentatively, D is TRBD1 (5 bases). The V and J ends lost 4 bases and 2 bases respectively, with 12 bases between them. Germline CDR1 is SQVTM and CDR2 is ANQGSEA. This CDR3 comprises 13 residues.

This clone was seen a few times. This chain uses TRBV19 with TRBJ1-2; tentative D call: TRBD1 (5 bases). Germline values: CDR1 LNHDA, CDR2 SQIVND (reference sequence). Trimming shortened V by 6 bases and J by 4 bases, and 18 bases separated the two germline ends. The CDR3 has 15 amino acids. CDR3: CASSRDGASSYGYTF. The CDR3 DNA sequence: TGTGCCAGTAGCCGGGACGGGGCTTCGAGCTATGGCTACACCTTC.

V usage is TRBV13 and J usage is TRBJ2-7, with D possibly TRBD2 on 6 matching bases. Trimming took off 6 bases at V and 6 bases at J, with 15 bases between the two ends. The germline CDR1 and CDR2 sequences are PRHDT and FYEKMQ (reference sequence). This CDR3 contains 13 residues. For the CDR3, the DNA is TGTGCCAGCAGTTCCGGGACTCTAGGCGAGCAGTACTTC. Translation gives CASSSGTLGEQYF.

The chain combines TRBV10-3 with TRBJ1-2, with D tentatively TRBD1 (5 bases). Germline lookup yields CDR1 ENHRY and CDR2 SYGVKD. The CDR3 covers 17 residues. V was trimmed by 7 bases and J by 0 bases, leaving 21 bases between them. Written as DNA, the CDR3 is TGTGCCATCAAGGGAGGGTGGTCACAGGAACCTAACTATGGCTACACCTTC. It specifies CAIKGGWSQEPNYGYTF.

The chain is built from TRBV1 and TRBJ1-4; TRBD1 reflects the table's D call only, with no check against the DNA. TRBV1 is described as a pseudogene. The CDR3 sequence is 14 residues long. DNA of the CDR3: TGCACCAGCAGCCAAAACAGGGGTTGTGAAAAACTGTTTTTT. It codes for CTSSQNRGCEKLFF.

This clone was detected only once. The chain combines TRBV7-9 with TRBJ2-3; TRBD2 matches 13 bases. Losses at the gene ends were 8 bases for V and 5 bases for J; bases not matched to a gene: 10. The length of the CDR3 is 16 residues. Germline CDR1 is SEHNR and CDR2 is FQNEAQ (reference sequence). The CDR3 spells CASRAIGTSGEDTQYF. The CDR3 nucleotides are TGTGCCAGCCGGGCAATAGGGACTAGCGGGGAAGATACGCAGTATTTT.

The chain links TRBV4-1 to TRBJ2-7, with no clear D. This CDR3 has 12 residues. From germline, CDR1 is MGHRA and CDR2 YSYEKL. With 0 bases removed from V and 6 bases from J, the gap between germline ends came to 6 bases. The CDR3 loop reads CASSQERGEQYF. The CDR3 DNA reads as TGCGCCAGCAGCCAAGAACGAGGCGAGCAGTACTTC.